This TCR beta chain was sequenced during a study of cytomegalovirus exposure and HLA in healthy donors. About this clone itself: Its target is not known.

Both 60 Vbeta primers and 13 Jbeta primers went into the PCR. Assay: immunoSEQ multiplex PCR; the TCRdb copy retains only in-frame clones and omits some. The sample contains about 130,000 clones, about 80% of which appear only once. Findings and limits, study-wide: Earlier analysis yielded a pattern in which most TCR beta V segments were productive about 90% or about 30% of the time.

V shed 5 bases, J shed 3 bases, and the junction held 3 bases outside the gene matches. This CDR3 region has 14 residues. The V gene's germline CDR1 is MNHNS and CDR2 SASEGT. The source of this sequence is a man between 25 and 39 years old in good health and CMV-seropositive. The specimen sequenced was PBMCs. The chain has TRBV6-1 and TRBJ2-7; 11 positions agree with TRBD1. CDR3 loop: CASSLGQGGYEQYF. The CDR3 region has the DNA TGTGCCAGCAGTTTGGGACAGGGGGGCTACGAGCAGTACTTC.